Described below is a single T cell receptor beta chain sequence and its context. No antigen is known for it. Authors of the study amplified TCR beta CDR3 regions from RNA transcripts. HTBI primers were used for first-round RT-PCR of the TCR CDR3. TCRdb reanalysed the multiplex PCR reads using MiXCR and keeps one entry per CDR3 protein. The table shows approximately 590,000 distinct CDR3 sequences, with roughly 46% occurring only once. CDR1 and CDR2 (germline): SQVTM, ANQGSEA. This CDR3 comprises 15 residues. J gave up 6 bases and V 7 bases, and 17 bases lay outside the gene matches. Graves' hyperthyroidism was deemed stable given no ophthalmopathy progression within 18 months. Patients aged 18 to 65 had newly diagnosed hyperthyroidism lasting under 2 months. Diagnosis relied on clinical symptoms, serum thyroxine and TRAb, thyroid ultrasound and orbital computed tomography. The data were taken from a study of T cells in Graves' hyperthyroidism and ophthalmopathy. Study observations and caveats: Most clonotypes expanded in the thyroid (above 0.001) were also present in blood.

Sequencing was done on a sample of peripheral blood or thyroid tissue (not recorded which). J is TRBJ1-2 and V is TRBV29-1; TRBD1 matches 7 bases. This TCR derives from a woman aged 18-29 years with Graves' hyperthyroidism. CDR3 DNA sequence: TGCAGCGCCCAGGGGGGCCGTCGCTTAGTTCATGGCTACACCTTC. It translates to CSAQGGRRLVHGYTF.